Shown below are 24 T cell receptor beta chains from a single sample sequenced in a study of T-cell memory formation after mild COVID-19. TCRdb analysed the 5' RACE reads with MiXCR anew, one entry per CDR3 protein. The repertoire holds fewer than 250,000 distinct CDR3 sequences, with roughly 10% as singletons. Sequencing input: PBMCs or a T cell subset sorted from them (not recorded which). These receptors were obtained from a man aged 18 to 30 who had mild COVID-19 (a few samples of this study predate the infection). Cell type and time point are not known.

The V and J genes are TRBV6-5 and TRBJ1-1; tentatively, D is TRBD1 (6 bases). In germline, CDR1 is MNHEY, CDR2 SVGAGI. CDR3 size: 14 residues. V lost 2 bases and J 4 bases, leaving 11 bases between the germline ends. The CDR3 is CASSYMGASTEAFF. The CDR3 nucleotides read TGTGCCAGCAGTTACATGGGGGCGTCCACTGAAGCTTTCTTT.

This clonotype turned up a few times. In nucleotides, the CDR3 is TGTGCCAGCTCAACAGCAGGGGGGCCAAACATTCAGTACTTC. Translation: CASSTAGGPNIQYF. The V and J genes are TRBV18 and TRBJ2-4, with D maybe TRBD1 (7 bases). This CDR3 contains 14 residues. The V end was cut by 5 bases, the J end by 6 bases, with 14 bases between. Germline V gene sequence: CDR1 KGHSH, CDR2 LQKENI.

This clonotype occurred a few times. The chain combines TRBV24-1 with TRBJ2-3; the D gene is possibly TRBD2 (5 bases). This CDR3 has 13 amino acids. Trimming left V 9 bases short and J 0 bases short, with 9 bases between. Germline V CDR1 and CDR2: KGHDR, SFDVKD. The CDR3 DNA follows: TGTGCCACCGGGTCGGGGAGCACAGATACGCAGTATTTT. Amino acids: CATGSGSTDTQYF.

The chain carries TRBV12-3 or TRBV12-4 and TRBJ1-3; D is uncertain. Trimming cost V 1 base and J 1 base, with 8 bases left between them. CDR3 length: 15 amino acids. CDR3 sequence: CASSLGIRSGNTIYF. CDR3 nucleotide sequence: TGTGCCAGCAGTTTAGGGATAAGATCTGGAAACACCATATATTTT.

This clonotype was picked up a small number of times. The chain employs TRBV12-3 or TRBV12-4 and TRBJ1-1; 9 bases align to TRBD1. V was pared by 5 bases and J by 4 bases, with 8 bases of the junction left unmatched. CDR3 length: 15 residues. CDR3 protein: CASSPGTGPGTEAFF. The CDR3 bases are TGTGCCAGCAGTCCCGGGACAGGGCCGGGCACTGAAGCTTTCTTT.

This clonotype was seen only a few times. The chain has TRBV15 and TRBJ1-1; 10 bases map to TRBD1. This CDR3 has 16 residues. Losses at the gene ends were 0 bases for V and 3 bases for J; bases not matched to a gene: 4. Germline loops: CDR1 LNHNV, CDR2 YYDKDF (reference sequence). CDR3 sequence: CATSRDRGTGDTEAFF. In DNA, the CDR3 is TGTGCCACCAGCAGAGATCGGGGGACAGGGGACACTGAAGCTTTCTTT.

This clonotype was counted only a few times. The chain couples TRBV5-6 to TRBJ2-7; D remains unclear. This CDR3 region has 14 residues. The V gene's germline CDR1 is SGHDT and CDR2 YYEEEE. Trimming took off 0 bases at V and 7 bases at J, with 14 bases between the two ends. The CDR3 DNA follows: TGTGCCAGCAGCTTGGCCGAGCAGGCAGGTGAGCAGTACGTC. It is translated as CASSLAEQAGEQYV.

V and J are TRBV14 and TRBJ1-3; D perhaps matches TRBD1 (5 bases). This CDR3 has 16 residues. Germline V gene lookup returns CDR1 SGHDN and CDR2 FVKESK. Trimming took off 1 base at V and 4 bases at J, with 14 bases between the two ends. CDR3 sequence (DNA): TGTGCCAGCAGCCAAGTAGTATTTAGGGGCGGAAACACCATATATTTT. Translation: CASSQVVFRGGNTIYF.

The chain recombines TRBV6-2 or TRBV6-3 with TRBJ2-2, with D maybe TRBD1 (5 bases). Between the trimmed V and J ends, which lost 6 bases and 9 bases, there was a span of 17 bases. Germline V gene sequence: CDR1 MNHEY, CDR2 SVGEGT. The CDR3 length is 14 residues. The CDR3 here is CASSPTRQFRELFF. CDR3 nucleotides: TGTGCCAGCAGCCCAACTCGACAGTTTAGGGAGCTGTTTTTT.

In its sample, this clonotype was seen a few times. The chain combines TRBV5-5 with TRBJ2-2, with 7 bases matching TRBD1. J lost 6 bases, V lost 5 bases, and 7 bases had no gene match. Germline loops: CDR1 SGHKS, CDR2 YYEKEE (reference sequence). This CDR3 is 14 amino acids long. The CDR3: CASRRTGSPGELFF. DNA for the CDR3: TGTGCCAGCAGAAGGACAGGTTCCCCCGGGGAGCTGTTTTTT.

The rearrangement joins TRBV29-1 to TRBJ2-4, with 7 positions matching TRBD1. This CDR3 region has 13 residues. Per the germline V gene, CDR1 is SQVTM and CDR2 is ANQGSEA. Trimming removed 7 bases from V and 10 bases from J; junction bases left unmatched: 13. The CDR3, as DNA: TGCAGCGGGCCTCGGGACAGACATCAGATTCAGTACTTC. This gives the protein CSGPRDRHQIQYF.

The gene calls are TRBV5-1 and TRBJ2-1; D is possibly TRBD2 (6 bases). This CDR3 contains 15 residues. V gave up 4 bases and J gave up 9 bases, with 20 bases separating them. Per germline, CDR1 SGHRS and CDR2 YFSETQ. The CDR3 DNA follows: TGCGCCAGCAGCGCCCCCCTGGGGGGTTCGGGTGAGCAGTTCTTC. It specifies CASSAPLGGSGEQFF.

This clonotype has a count of ten or more. This chain joins TRBV19 and TRBJ2-7, with D perhaps being TRBD1 or TRBD2 (6 bases each). CDR3 length equals 16 residues. Germline V gives CDR1 LNHDA, CDR2 SQIVND (reference sequence). V shed 5 bases and J shed 0 bases, with 17 bases lying between them. The CDR3 DNA follows: TGTGCCAGTAGTCTCGACAGGACTACCTCCTCCTACGAGCAGTACTTC. It encodes CASSLDRTTSSYEQYF.

This chain joins TRBV20-1 and TRBJ2-1; 8 bases line up with TRBD2. Germline V gene lookup returns CDR1 DFQATT and CDR2 SNEGSKA (reference sequence). V lost 5 bases to trimming and J lost 2 bases; unmatched junction nucleotides: 8. This CDR3 contains 15 residues. CDR3 nucleotides: TGCAGTGCTCAAGTAGCGGGGTTCCCCTACAATGAGCAGTTCTTC. This sequence encodes CSAQVAGFPYNEQFF.

J is TRBJ2-7 and V is TRBV20-1; D perhaps matches TRBD1 (7 bases). This CDR3 contains 13 residues. CDR1 DFQATT and CDR2 SNEGSKA come from the germline V gene (reference sequence). The ends were cut back, 6 bases at V and 2 bases at J, with 14 bases in the middle. The CDR3: CSARGDRTYEQYF. The CDR3 DNA reads TGCAGTGCCAGGGGGGACAGAACCTACGAGCAGTACTTC.

V usage is TRBV7-2 and J usage is TRBJ1-5, with 9 bases matching TRBD1. With 5 bases clipped from V and 6 bases from J, the junction kept 11 bases outside the gene matches. Germline V CDR1 and CDR2: SGHTA, FQGNSA. This CDR3 comprises 16 residues. CDR3 coding DNA: TGTGCCAGCAGCGCGGACTCCGGGACAGGGCTTCAGCCCCAGCATTTT. It yields the protein CASSADSGTGLQPQHF.

This clonotype has just a few counts. The genes are TRBV4-2 and TRBJ1-2; D is perhaps TRBD1 (6 bases). Trimming removed 1 base from V and 7 bases from J, with 19 bases in between. The germline V gene encodes CDR1 LGHNA and CDR2 YNFKEQ. The CDR3 is 16 amino acids. CDR3 sequence reads: CASSQVGTSGGGGYTF. CDR3 nucleotide sequence: TGTGCCAGCAGCCAAGTTGGGACATCGGGTGGTGGTGGCTACACCTTC.

The rearrangement joins TRBV7-2 to TRBJ2-7; D not resolved. There are 13 residues in the CDR3. The V gene's germline CDR1 is SGHTA and CDR2 FQGNSA. V dropped 3 bases and J dropped 1 base, with 7 bases sitting between them. CDR3 protein: CASSFGRSYEQYF. Written as DNA, the CDR3 is TGTGCCAGCAGCTTCGGGCGGTCCTACGAGCAGTACTTC.

The rearrangement joins TRBV7-2 to TRBJ2-7; TRBD1 aligns across 9 bases. The CDR3 length is 15 residues. The J segment lost 0 bases and the V segment lost 5 bases, leaving 5 bases of the junction unmatched. Germline CDR1 is SGHTA and CDR2 is FQGNSA. This chain's CDR3 is CASSAGTGTSYEQYF. The DNA of the CDR3 is TGTGCCAGCAGCGCCGGGACAGGGACCTCCTACGAGCAGTACTTC.

As for this clonotype: The junction shows a germline mismatch at one end, possibly a read error. This chain connects TRBV5-5 to TRBJ2-3; TRBD2 aligns across 11 bases. This CDR3 comprises 17 residues. From germline, CDR1 is SGHKS and CDR2 YYEKEE (reference sequence). The CDR3 nucleotides are TGTGCCAGCAGAACTCCCGGGACTAGCGGAATCACAGATAGGCAGTATTTT. This gives the protein CASRTPGTSGITDRQYF.

This clonotype turned up a few times. The rearrangement links TRBV6-9 to TRBJ2-3; weak D call: TRBD1 (5 bases). V was shortened by 11 bases and J by 1 base, with 16 bases between the two germline ends. Germline V gene data show CDR1 as MNHGY and CDR2 as SVAAGI. The CDR3 runs to 14 residues. CDR3 protein: CAGVREPRTDTQYF. CDR3 DNA sequence: TGTGCCGGAGTCAGGGAACCCCGCACAGATACGCAGTATTTT.

The sample holds a few counts of this clonotype. The gene calls are TRBV3-1 and TRBJ2-2, with D possibly matching TRBD1 (6 bases). V was clipped by 1 base and J by 5 bases, with 11 bases between them. This CDR3 region has 15 residues. CDR1 LGHDT and CDR2 YNNKEL come from the germline V gene (reference sequence). The CDR3, as DNA: TGTGCCAGCAGCCAAGGCGCAGGGGATACCGGGGAGCTGTTTTTT. Amino acid sequence: CASSQGAGDTGELFF.

The CDR3 DNA reads as TGCAGTGCTAGGTTGACAGAGCGCGGGAACATTCAGTACTTC. This sequence encodes CSARLTERGNIQYF. The rearrangement joins TRBV20-1 to TRBJ2-4; D is tentatively TRBD1 or TRBD2 (5 bases each). Trimming pared 3 bases from V and 7 bases from J, leaving 16 bases between. The CDR3 has 14 amino acids. From germline, CDR1 is DFQATT and CDR2 SNEGSKA (reference sequence).

The chain recombines TRBV12-3 or TRBV12-4 with TRBJ2-4, with 8 bases matching TRBD2. J lost 6 bases, V lost 4 bases, and 8 bases had no gene match. The CDR3 covers 15 residues. The CDR3 is CASSSNSGGGNIQYF. The DNA of the CDR3 is TGTGCCAGCAGTTCCAATTCGGGGGGGGGAAACATTCAGTACTTC.